These T cell receptor beta chains were read from a single sample in a study of blood T cell repertoires in COVID-19. Repertoires were generated with immunoSEQ multiplex PCR, while TCRdb's copy carries only in-frame clones and drops some. The data hold about 30,000 clones, with approximately 80% observed a single time. The sequenced sample was peripheral blood. The source is a woman aged 70 to 79 with acute or convalescent COVID-19. CDR3s include the opening cysteine and the closing phenylalanine or tryptophan. Each record gives: CDR3 length, clone size, J gene, V gene, D gene, CDR3 protein, CDR3 DNA. The D gene is left open where the match is weak. The listing skips clone size in some rows; elsewhere it reads once, few, many or a size class.

length: 13
size: .
J: TRBJ1-1
V: TRBV12-3/TRBV12-4
D: .
CDR3: CASSLWGGTEAFF
DNA: TGTGCCAGCAGTTTATGGGGGGGGACTGAAGCTTTCTTT

length: 13
size: few
J: TRBJ1-1
V: TRBV9
D: TRBD1
CDR3: CASSVSGGNEAFF
DNA: TGTGCCAGCAGCGTCTCAGGGGGCAACGAAGCTTTCTTT

length: 15
size: .
J: TRBJ1-6
V: TRBV10-3
D: .
CDR3: CAISDGGPKDSPLHF
DNA: TGTGCCATCAGTGACGGGGGTCCGAAGGATTCACCCCTCCACTTT

length: 17
size: .
J: TRBJ1-1
V: TRBV28
D: TRBD1
CDR3: CASSLGGQGRMNTEAFF
DNA: TGTGCCAGCAGTTTAGGGGGACAGGGTCGAATGAACACTGAAGCTTTCTTT

length: 17
size: .
J: TRBJ1-2
V: TRBV25-1
D: TRBD1
CDR3: CANSGRTETGGSYGYTF
DNA: TGTGCCAACTCGGGCAGGACGGAGACAGGGGGGAGCTATGGCTACACCTTC

length: 15
size: few
J: TRBJ1-5
V: TRBV2
D: .
CDR3: CASTLMGGAAQPQHF
DNA: TGTGCCAGCACCCTGATGGGGGGGGCGGCTCAGCCCCAGCATTTT

length: 13
size: .
J: TRBJ1-2
V: TRBV6-5
D: .
CDR3: CASSPSQTGGYTF
DNA: TGTGCCAGCAGCCCCTCACAAACGGGTGGCTACACCTTC

length: 14
size: .
J: TRBJ2-5
V: TRBV2
D: .
CDR3: CASSEGTVGETQYF
DNA: TGTGCCAGCAGTGAAGGGACTGTGGGAGAGACCCAGTACTTC

length: 14
size: few
J: TRBJ2-3
V: TRBV2
D: TRBD1
CDR3: CASTGQGVPDTQYF
DNA: TGTGCCAGCACGGGACAGGGAGTCCCAGATACGCAGTATTTT

length: 13
size: few
J: TRBJ2-3
V: TRBV5-6
D: .
CDR3: CASRTQVADTQYF
DNA: TGTGCCAGCAGAACCCAGGTGGCCGATACGCAGTATTTT